This T cell receptor (beta chain) was profiled in a study of cytomegalovirus exposure and HLA in healthy donors. Broader study findings: Some V segments, TRBV6-2 and TRBV6-3 among them, were indistinguishable and were therefore excluded.

It was with 60 Vbeta and 13 Jbeta primers that the PCR ran. Repertoires were generated with immunoSEQ multiplex PCR, while TCRdb's copy carries only in-frame clones and drops some. Among 150,000 to 200,000 clones listed, about 84% were seen once. Germline lookup yields CDR1 SNHLY and CDR2 FYNNEI. The V and J ends lost 6 bases and 5 bases respectively, with 13 bases between them. This CDR3 region has 13 residues. In regard to this clone: The antigen remains undetermined.

This TCR was recovered from a woman aged 30 to 39 in good health and CMV-seropositive. The V call is TRBV2, the J call TRBJ1-1, with TRBD1 as a possible D gene (6 bases). Material: PBMCs. The CDR3 sequence: CASRPQGSTEAFF. Written as DNA, the CDR3 is TGTGCCAGCAGGCCACAGGGCTCAACTGAAGCTTTCTTT.